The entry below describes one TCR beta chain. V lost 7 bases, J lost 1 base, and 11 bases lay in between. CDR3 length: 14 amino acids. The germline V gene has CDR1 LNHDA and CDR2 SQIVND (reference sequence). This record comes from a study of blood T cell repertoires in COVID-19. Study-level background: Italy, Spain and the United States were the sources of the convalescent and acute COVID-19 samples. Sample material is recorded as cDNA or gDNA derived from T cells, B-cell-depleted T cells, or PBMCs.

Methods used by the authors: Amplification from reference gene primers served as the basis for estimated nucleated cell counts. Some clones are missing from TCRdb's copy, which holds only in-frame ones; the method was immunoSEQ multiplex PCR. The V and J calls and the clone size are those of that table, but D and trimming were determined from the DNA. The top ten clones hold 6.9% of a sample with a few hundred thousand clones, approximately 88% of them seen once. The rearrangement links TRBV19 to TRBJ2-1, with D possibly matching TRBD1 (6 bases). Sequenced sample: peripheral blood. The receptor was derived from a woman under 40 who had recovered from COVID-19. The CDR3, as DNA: TGTGCCAGTACCTCCGGGACATCCTACAATGAGCAGTTCTTC. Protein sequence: CASTSGTSYNEQFF. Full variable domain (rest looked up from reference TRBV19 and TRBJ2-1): DGGITQSPKYLFRKEGQNVTLSCEQNLNHDAMYWYRQDPGQGLRLIYYSQIVNDFQKGDIAEGYSVSREKKESFPLTVTSAQKNPTAFYLCASTSGTSYNEQFFGPGTRLTVL.